Shown below are 16 T cell receptor beta chains from a single sample sequenced in a study of preoperative IRX-2 immunotherapy in early breast cancer. Treatment in this sample: preoperative locoregional IRX-2 cytokine immunotherapy. TCRdb keeps only in-frame clones here, not all; method: immunoSEQ multiplex PCR. The sample carries about 98,000 clones, roughly 85% recorded once. Specimen: tumor tissue, collected after IRX-2 immunotherapy. The receptors stem from a human donor with breast cancer.

Here the CDR3 DNA reads TGTGCCAGTAGTATTTCCCAGGACAGGGCCACCGGGGAGCTGTTTTTT. Its translation: CASSISQDRATGELFF. The chain employs TRBV19 and TRBJ2-2, with TRBD1 matching 8 bases. This CDR3 is built from 16 residues. The V gene's germline CDR1 is LNHDA and CDR2 SQIVND (reference sequence). Unmatched junction bases numbered 7, after V lost 3 bases and J lost 4 bases.

The chain combines TRBV5-1 with TRBJ2-7; 9 bases map to TRBD1. The V and J ends lost 0 bases and 3 bases, in that order; junction bases with no gene match: 1. CDR3 size: 14 residues. Germline CDR1 and CDR2: SGHRS and YFSETQ. DNA of the CDR3: TGCGCCAGCAGCTTGGGGGGACAGGGCTACGAGCAGTACTTC. Amino acids: CASSLGGQGYEQYF. The variable domain in full, completed from reference TRBV5-1 and TRBJ2-7, reads KAGVTQTPRYLIKTRGQQVTLSCSPISGHRSVSWYQQTPGQGLQFLFEYFSETQRNKGNFPGRFSGRQFSNSRSEMNVSTLELGDSALYLCASSLGGQGYEQYFGPGTRLTVT.

Only a few counts were recorded for this clone. J is TRBJ1-5 and V is TRBV11-3; no firm D call. CDR1 and CDR2 from the germline V gene are SGHNT and YENEEA. CDR3 size: 15 residues. Trimming removed 3 bases from V and 0 bases from J, with 9 bases in between. CDR3 region: CASSLVRYSNQPQHF. Here the CDR3 DNA reads TGTGCCAGCAGCTTGGTCAGGTATAGCAATCAGCCCCAGCATTTT.

The V gene is TRBV28, the J gene TRBJ1-2; TRBD1 is a possible D gene (6 bases). CDR1 MDHEN and CDR2 SYDVKM come from the germline V gene. The CDR3 consists of 13 residues. With 2 bases removed from V and 8 bases from J, the gap between germline ends came to 12 bases. The CDR3 DNA reads as TGTGCCAGCAGTTTAAATGGGGGCGGCGGCTACACCTTC. Protein sequence: CASSLNGGGGYTF.

V and J are TRBV6-1 and TRBJ1-5; no reliable D call. CDR1 and CDR2 from the germline V gene are MNHNS and SASEGT. V lost 0 bases, J lost 4 bases, and 19 bases lay in between. This CDR3 region has 18 residues. CDR3 bases: TGTGCCAGCAGTGAAGCGCTTCGGGCAGCAATAGGGAATCAGCCCCAGCATTTT. This gives the protein CASSEALRAAIGNQPQHF.

This rearrangement joins TRBV18 to TRBJ2-7, with D uncertain. Between the trimmed V and J ends, which lost 1 base and 3 bases, there was a span of 16 bases. The CDR3 loop spans 16 amino acids. Germline values: CDR1 KGHSH, CDR2 LQKENI. The CDR3 protein is CASSPLFSRVGYEQYF. The CDR3, as DNA: TGTGCCAGCTCACCACTCTTCTCTCGGGTGGGCTACGAGCAGTACTTC.

This chain joins TRBV6-8 and TRBJ1-3; perhaps TRBD1 as D (5 bases). CDR3 length equals 14 residues. The V end was cut by 6 bases, the J end by 1 base, with 10 bases between. CDR1 MNHGY and CDR2 SAAAGT come from the germline V gene. The CDR3 region has the DNA TGTGCCAGCAGCCCACAGGTTTCTGGAAACACCATATATTTT. As protein: CASSPQVSGNTIYF.

The rearrangement links TRBV5-1 to TRBJ2-1, with 10 bases matching TRBD1. Losses at the gene ends were 4 bases for V and 2 bases for J; bases not matched to a gene: 6. The germline V gene has CDR1 SGHRS and CDR2 YFSETQ. The CDR3 sequence is 16 residues long. This CDR3 reads CASSPIDRGPYNEQFF. In nucleotides, the CDR3 is TGCGCCAGCAGCCCAATTGACAGGGGGCCCTACAATGAGCAGTTCTTC.

V usage is TRBV7-5 and J usage is TRBJ2-1; whether TRBD2, the table's D call, matches the DNA was not checked. TRBV7-5 is a known pseudogene. The CDR3 length is 16 residues. CDR3 DNA: TGTGCCAGCAGCCCCCCCGGGACTAGCGGGGACAATGAGCAGTTCTTC. Its translation: CASSPPGTSGDNEQFF.

Points on this clone: The germline gene is not matched at one end of the junction; a read error may be the cause. The chain recombines TRBV5-1 with TRBJ2-2; weak D call: TRBD1 (7 bases). CDR3 length: 15 amino acids. Germline CDR1 is SGHRS and CDR2 is YFSETQ. As DNA, the CDR3 is TGCGTCAGCAGCTTGGCGGGACAGAATACCGGGGAGCTGTTTTTT. Protein: CVSSLAGQNTGELFF.

The rearrangement uses TRBV5-1 and TRBJ2-7, with 9 bases fitting TRBD1. Trimming cost V 2 bases and J 0 bases; bases outside gene matches: 6. Germline V gives CDR1 SGHRS, CDR2 YFSETQ. This CDR3 has 16 amino acids. CDR3 bases: TGCGCCAGCAGCTTCCAGACAGGGGGAACCTCCTACGAGCAGTACTTC. Protein product: CASSFQTGGTSYEQYF.

The V and J genes are TRBV6-8 and TRBJ2-7; D may correspond to TRBD1 or TRBD2 (6 bases each). From germline, CDR1 is MNHGY and CDR2 SAAAGT. Trimming removed 6 bases at V and 0 bases at J, with 15 bases between. The CDR3 has 15 amino acids. The CDR3 region has the DNA TGTGCCAGCAGGGGGGGCGGGCGCAGCTCCTACGAGCAGTACTTC. This translates into CASRGGGRSSYEQYF.

The CDR3 nucleotides read TGTGCCAGCAGTCACCCGACAGGGGGGAAAGAGACCCAGTACTTC. This translates into CASSHPTGGKETQYF. This chain uses TRBV6-8 with TRBJ2-5, with 9 bases aligning to TRBD1. Germline values: CDR1 MNHGY, CDR2 SAAAGT. This CDR3 has 15 amino acids. V trimming: 5 bases; J trimming: 3 bases; junction bases outside the gene matches: 7.

J is TRBJ2-1 and V is TRBV11-3, with D perhaps TRBD2 (6 bases). Germline values: CDR1 SGHNT, CDR2 YENEEA. The CDR3 is made up of 15 amino acids. Trimming took 5 bases from V and 5 from J, leaving 16 bases between them. The CDR3 DNA follows: TGTGCCAGCAGCCGCCGGGGGATAGCCCACAATGAGCAGTTCTTC. It translates to CASSRRGIAHNEQFF.

This chain connects TRBV6-8 to TRBJ1-2, with 9 nucleotides matching TRBD1. The CDR3 extends over 13 amino acids. Germline V gene lookup returns CDR1 MNHGY and CDR2 SAAAGT. V trimming: 6 bases; J trimming: 9 bases; junction bases outside the gene matches: 8. The CDR3 loop is CASRSGTGISYTF. The CDR3 nucleotides read TGTGCCAGCAGGTCCGGGACAGGGATAAGCTACACCTTC.

The chain couples TRBV14 to TRBJ2-7; perhaps TRBD1 as D (6 bases). The CDR3 runs to 15 residues. CDR1 is SGHDN and CDR2 is FVKESK in the germline V gene. The V and J ends lost 0 bases and 1 base respectively, with 10 bases between them. CDR3 region: CASSQDWDTSYEQYF. CDR3 nucleotide sequence: TGTGCCAGCAGCCAAGATTGGGACACATCCTACGAGCAGTACTTC.